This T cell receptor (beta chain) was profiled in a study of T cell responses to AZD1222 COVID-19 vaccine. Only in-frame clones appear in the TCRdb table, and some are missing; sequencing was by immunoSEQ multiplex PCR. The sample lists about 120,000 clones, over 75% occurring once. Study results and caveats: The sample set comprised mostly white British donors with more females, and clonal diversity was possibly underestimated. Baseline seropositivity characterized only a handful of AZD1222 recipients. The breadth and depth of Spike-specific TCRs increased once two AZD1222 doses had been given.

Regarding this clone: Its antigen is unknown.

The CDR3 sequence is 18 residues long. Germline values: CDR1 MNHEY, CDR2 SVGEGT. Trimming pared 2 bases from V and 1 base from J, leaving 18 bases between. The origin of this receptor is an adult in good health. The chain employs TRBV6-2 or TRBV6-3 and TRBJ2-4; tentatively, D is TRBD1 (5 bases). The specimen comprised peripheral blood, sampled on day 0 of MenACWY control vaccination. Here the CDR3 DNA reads TGTGCCAGCAGTTACCCCCCGTACAGAAAGGGGGCCAAAAACATTCAGTACTTC. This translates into CASSYPPYRKGAKNIQYF.